One and the same sample provided the 32 T cell receptor beta chains below, sequenced in a study of Graves' ophthalmopathy and Graves' hyperthyroidism. The TCR beta CDR3 regions underwent amplification from RNA transcripts. First-round RT-PCR employed HTBI primers, with a second-round multiplex PCR after it. Using its own MiXCR run on the multiplex PCR reads, TCRdb lists one record per CDR3 protein. Of about 1.1 million distinct CDR3 sequences listed, 35% to 45% are singletons. Sequenced material: peripheral blood or thyroid tissue (not recorded which). Source of these receptors: an adult man with Graves' hyperthyroidism.

In this sample, this clonotype turned up many times. J is TRBJ1-6 and V is TRBV5-1; 7 bases fit TRBD1. This CDR3 is 14 amino acids long. Germline assignment: CDR1 SGHRS and CDR2 YFSETQ. V trimming: 3 bases; J trimming: 7 bases; junction bases outside the gene matches: 4. CDR3 in amino acids: CASSSTGVNSPLHF. CDR3 in DNA: TGCGCCAGCAGCTCCACAGGGGTCAATTCACCCCTCCACTTT.

The chain links TRBV7-6 to TRBJ2-2, with D hard to call. The V end was cut by 1 base, the J end by 5 bases, with 11 bases between. The CDR3 contains 15 residues. Germline V gene data show CDR1 as SGHVS and CDR2 as FNYEAQ. CDR3 bases: TGTGCCAGCAGCTTAGTGAGAGCTTTTACCGGGGAGCTGTTTTTT. Protein product: CASSLVRAFTGELFF.

With respect to this clonotype: Because the CDR3's place on the DNA is in doubt, the DNA is left out and the CDR3 is given as listed by TCRdb. The chain uses TRBV7-6 and TRBJ2-7; the table calls TRBD1, which could not be checked here. The V gene's germline CDR1 is SGHVS and CDR2 FNYEAQ. The CDR3 length equals 19 residues, ends included. CDR3 residues: CDSSIYLCSAQQGAYEQYF.

This clonotype was seen at least ten times. The rearrangement joins TRBV29-1 to TRBJ2-7; TRBD1 agrees at 8 bases. V shed 3 bases, J shed 6 bases, and the junction held 7 bases outside the gene matches. Per the germline V gene, CDR1 is SQVTM and CDR2 is ANQGSEA. The CDR3 has 13 residues. The CDR3 DNA follows: TGCAGCGTTGATGTTGGACAGGGCTTCGAGCAGTACTTC. Protein product: CSVDVGQGFEQYF.

J is TRBJ2-7 and V is TRBV7-4; 8 nucleotides match TRBD1. CDR3 length: 13 residues. The junction had 6 bases not matched to a gene; V was cut back by 5 bases and J by 6 bases. Germline lookup yields CDR1 SGHVT and CDR2 SQSDAQ. CDR3 loop: CASSQGQESEQYF. The CDR3 bases are TGTGCCAGCAGCCAGGGACAGGAGAGCGAGCAGTACTTC.

This clonotype was observed many times. The J gene is TRBJ1-2, the V gene TRBV20-1; weak D call: TRBD1 (5 bases). Germline values: CDR1 DFQATT, CDR2 SNEGSKA (reference sequence). V lost 0 bases and J lost 4, with 21 bases in between. This CDR3 is 17 amino acids long. The DNA of the CDR3 is TGCAGTGCTAGAGACCTGGCGGGGAGGGCAGGGAGCTATGGCTACACCTTC. It specifies CSARDLAGRAGSYGYTF.

The sample holds a few counts of this clonotype. The chain combines TRBV5-1 with TRBJ2-5; D unclear. Germline CDR1 is SGHRS and CDR2 is YFSETQ. The CDR3 length is 16 residues. The V gene lost 1 base and the J gene lost 5 bases, with 18 bases spanning the gap. CDR3 loop: CASSLSVSPPEETQYF. In nucleotides, the CDR3 is TGCGCCAGCAGCTTGTCGGTGTCGCCACCTGAGGAGACCCAGTACTTC.

This clonotype turned up a few times. This chain links TRBV2 with TRBJ1-4; no firm D call. The CDR3 is made up of 12 amino acids. The V and J ends lost 6 bases and 5 bases respectively, with 7 bases between them. Per the germline V gene, CDR1 is SNHLY and CDR2 is FYNNEI. Written as DNA, the CDR3 is TGTGCCAGCAGGGGAGGCAATGAAAAACTGTTTTTT. This encodes CASRGGNEKLFF.

The chain combines TRBV7-8 with TRBJ1-5; 8 nucleotides agree with TRBD1. Germline values: CDR1 SGHVS, CDR2 FQNEAQ. The CDR3 length is 17 residues. J gave up 9 bases and V 5 bases, and 18 bases lay outside the gene matches. CDR3 coding DNA: TGTGCCAGCAGCCAAGATCTCTCCCAGGGGGCTGAAAGGCCCCAGCATTTT. Translation: CASSQDLSQGAERPQHF.

The gene calls are TRBV7-2 and TRBJ2-7; D may be TRBD1 (5 bases). Per the germline V gene, CDR1 is SGHTA and CDR2 is FQGNSA. The CDR3 covers 12 residues. The V and J ends lost 3 bases and 7 bases respectively, with 10 bases between them. The CDR3 sequence is CASSFLGDEQYF. The CDR3 nucleotides are TGTGCCAGCAGCTTTCTAGGGGATGAGCAGTACTTC.

This clonotype came up a few times. V usage is TRBV10-3 and J usage is TRBJ1-6; D ambiguous. The V gene lost 4 bases and the J gene lost 8 bases, with 12 bases spanning the gap. Germline CDR1 is ENHRY and CDR2 is SYGVKD. This CDR3 is built from 14 residues. CDR3 bases: TGTGCCATCAGTGCTTCGGGGAGGGATTCACCCCTCCACTTT. This translates into CAISASGRDSPLHF.

This chain connects TRBV20-1 to TRBJ2-5, with 7 positions matching TRBD1. The V gene's germline CDR1 is DFQATT and CDR2 SNEGSKA (reference sequence). This CDR3 contains 14 residues. V was pared by 6 bases and J by 4 bases, with 11 bases of the junction left unmatched. The CDR3 nucleotides are TGCAGTGCCATGGGACAGCCCGTAGGAGAGACCCAGTACTTC. This translates into CSAMGQPVGETQYF.

This clonotype was recorded many times. J is TRBJ1-1 and V is TRBV11-2; 8 bases match TRBD1. This CDR3 contains 14 residues. V trimming: 5 bases; J trimming: 5 bases; junction bases outside the gene matches: 7. The germline V gene has CDR1 SGHAT and CDR2 FQNNGV. CDR3: CASSQTGARTEAFF. The CDR3 region has the DNA TGTGCCAGCAGCCAGACAGGGGCGCGAACTGAAGCTTTCTTT. Variable domain in full (rest from reference TRBV11-2 and TRBJ1-1): EAGVAQSPRYKIIEKRQSVAFWCNPISGHATLYWYQQILGQGPKLLIQFQNNGVVDDSQLPKDRFSAERLKGVDSTLKIQPAKLEDSAVYLCASSQTGARTEAFFGQGTRLTVV.

This clonotype has ten or more counts. V and J are TRBV19 and TRBJ1-1, with a weak D call TRBD1 (5 bases). In germline, CDR1 is LNHDA, CDR2 SQIVND (reference sequence). The CDR3 consists of 13 residues. V was trimmed by 9 bases and J by 1 base, leaving 12 bases between them. The CDR3 reads CASSARGNTEAFF. CDR3 bases: TGTGCCAGCAGTGCTAGGGGGAACACTGAAGCTTTCTTT.

The chain employs TRBV19 and TRBJ1-5; possible D gene TRBD1, 5 bases. Trimming shortened V by 2 bases and J by 7 bases, and 18 bases separated the two germline ends. CDR1 and CDR2 from the germline V gene are LNHDA and SQIVND (reference sequence). The CDR3 loop spans 16 amino acids. The CDR3 loop reads CASSIRAGPGRQPQHF. CDR3 in DNA: TGTGCCAGTAGTATAAGGGCAGGGCCCGGGAGGCAGCCCCAGCATTTT.

The gene calls are TRBV7-9 and TRBJ1-2; D is possibly TRBD1 (5 bases). The V gene lost 4 bases and the J gene lost 8 bases, with 11 bases spanning the gap. The CDR3 sequence is 12 residues long. Germline V CDR1 and CDR2: SEHNR, FQNEAQ (reference sequence). CDR3 sequence (DNA): TGTGCCAGCAGCTCCGACAGTGCCGGCTACACCTTC. This sequence encodes CASSSDSAGYTF.

The chain is built from TRBV25-1 and TRBJ1-1; TRBD1 matches 7 bases. The CDR3 is made up of 13 amino acids. From germline, CDR1 is MGHDK and CDR2 SYGVNS. After removal of 7 bases from V and 3 bases from J, the junction contained 5 bases not matched to a gene. The DNA of the CDR3 is TGTGCCAGCACGAATACAGGGGACACTGAAGCTTTCTTT. Translation: CASTNTGDTEAFF.

V is TRBV6-5 and J is TRBJ1-2; 11 bases are shared with TRBD1. The CDR3 length is 15 residues. Germline V gives CDR1 MNHEY, CDR2 SVGAGI. The V and J ends lost 5 bases and 8 bases, in that order; junction bases with no gene match: 10. This CDR3 is CASSLDRGPIGGYTF. DNA for the CDR3: TGTGCCAGCAGTCTGGACAGGGGGCCCATAGGCGGCTACACCTTC.

In its sample, this clonotype was seen a few times. The V and J genes are TRBV7-8 and TRBJ2-7, with a tentative D call TRBD1 (5 bases). Germline CDR1 reads SGHVS; CDR2 reads FQNEAQ. This CDR3 is 12 amino acids long. The V gene lost 5 bases and the J gene lost 7 bases, with 12 bases spanning the gap. CDR3 sequence: CASSPQGEEQYF. The CDR3 bases are TGTGCCAGCAGCCCCCAGGGTGAGGAGCAGTACTTC.

This clonotype was counted many times. The V call is TRBV7-9, the J call TRBJ2-7; D is undetermined. Germline CDR1 and CDR2: SEHNR and FQNEAQ (reference sequence). The CDR3 has 13 amino acids. Trimming shortened V by 8 bases and J by 3 bases, and 14 bases separated the two germline ends. The CDR3 sequence is CASSDSADYEQYF. CDR3 nucleotide sequence: TGTGCCAGCTCCGACTCCGCGGACTACGAGCAGTACTTC.

This clonotype was counted a few times. The V and J genes are TRBV6-5 and TRBJ1-2; D remains unclear. The germline V gene has CDR1 MNHEY and CDR2 SVGAGI. The CDR3 sequence is 14 residues long. The V and J ends lost 7 bases and 6 bases respectively, with 18 bases between them. In nucleotides, the CDR3 is TGTGCCAGCATATTTTCCTCCCACAATGATGGCTACACCTTC. Translated, it gives CASIFSSHNDGYTF.

This clonotype showed up just a few times. The rearrangement links TRBV7-9 to TRBJ1-6; D is unresolved. The germline V and J ends were trimmed by 5 bases and 8 bases, with 10 bases remaining between them. Germline values: CDR1 SEHNR, CDR2 FQNEAQ (reference sequence). The CDR3 sequence is 13 residues long. The CDR3, as DNA: TGTGCCAGCAGCAACCCGGGAGATTCACCCCTCCACTTT. Its translation: CASSNPGDSPLHF.

On this clonotype: A much larger clone sits a single nucleotide away, making a read error possible. This chain uses TRBV7-8 with TRBJ1-5; D gene unclear. With 6 bases removed from V and 1 base from J, the gap between germline ends came to 13 bases. The length of the CDR3 is 15 residues. Germline assignment: CDR1 SGHVS and CDR2 FQNEAQ. CDR3 nucleotide sequence: TGTGCCAGCAGGGGAGGTCCAAAAAGCAATCAGCCCCAGCATTTT. This encodes CASRGGPKSNQPQHF.

This chain connects TRBV6-5 to TRBJ1-2; 7 positions match TRBD1. The J segment lost 3 bases and the V segment lost 6 bases, leaving 10 bases of the junction unmatched. The length of the CDR3 is 15 residues. Germline V gene lookup returns CDR1 MNHEY and CDR2 SVGAGI. In nucleotides, the CDR3 is TGTGCCAGCAGCGAGGGACAGCAATTTTACTATGGCTACACCTTC. Its translation: CASSEGQQFYYGYTF.

This clonotype appeared many times. This sequence joins TRBV7-8 and TRBJ2-5; 7 positions match TRBD1. Unmatched junction bases numbered 9, after V lost 4 bases and J lost 1 base. The CDR3 has 16 amino acids. In germline, CDR1 is SGHVS, CDR2 FQNEAQ. CDR3 bases: TGTGCCAGCAGCTCGTACCCGACAGGGCCCCAAGAGACCCAGTACTTC. Its protein is CASSSYPTGPQETQYF.

This clonotype was picked up many times. The V gene is TRBV7-8, the J gene TRBJ2-2; 8 bases are a match to TRBD1. CDR3 size: 14 residues. J lost 6 bases, V lost 6 bases, and 6 bases had no gene match. Germline CDR1 reads SGHVS; CDR2 reads FQNEAQ. CDR3 in DNA: TGTGCCAGCAGGATCCAGGGGGCCGCCGGGGAGCTGTTTTTT. This translates into CASRIQGAAGELFF.

This clonotype was seen many times. The V and J genes are TRBV25-1 and TRBJ2-7; D call uncertain. Germline V gene lookup returns CDR1 MGHDK and CDR2 SYGVNS. The CDR3 has 11 amino acids. V shed 7 bases and J shed 4 bases, with 8 bases lying between them. The CDR3 coding sequence is TGTGCCAGCACCGAACGATACGAGCAGTACTTC. This sequence encodes CASTERYEQYF.

Points on this clonotype: This may be a read error, as it is one base from a much larger clone. The chain recombines TRBV10-3 with TRBJ2-5, with 8 bases that match TRBD2. The CDR3 covers 12 residues. The germline CDR1 and CDR2 sequences are ENHRY and SYGVKD. This CDR3 reads CAISHPGTRDVF. DNA of the CDR3: TGTGCCATCAGTCACCCCGGGACTAGGGATGTCTTC.

The CDR3 DNA reads TGCAGTGCTCATAGCGGGGTACAGGGCATCAATCAGCCCCAGCATTTT. It encodes CSAHSGVQGINQPQHF. This rearrangement joins TRBV20-1 to TRBJ1-5; a possible D gene is TRBD1 (6 bases). In germline, CDR1 is DFQATT, CDR2 SNEGSKA (reference sequence). The CDR3 runs to 16 residues. Trimming pared 5 bases from V and 3 bases from J, leaving 20 bases between.

This clonotype has only a few counts. The rearrangement uses TRBV12-3 or TRBV12-4 and TRBJ1-3, with D possibly TRBD1 on 5 matching bases. The CDR3 consists of 16 residues. Trimming pared 5 bases from V and 0 bases from J, leaving 14 bases between. The CDR3 is CASSEGGGDSGNTIYF. As DNA, the CDR3 is TGTGCCAGCAGTGAAGGCGGGGGAGACTCTGGAAACACCATATATTTT.

This clonotype was recorded many times. The gene calls are TRBV12-3 or TRBV12-4 and TRBJ2-5; a weak D match, TRBD1 (5 bases). Trimming took 7 bases from V and 2 from J, leaving 11 bases between them. The CDR3 consists of 13 residues. The CDR3 nucleotides are TGTGCCAGCACCGTGGCAGGGCAAGAGACCCAGTACTTC. This sequence encodes CASTVAGQETQYF.

This clonotype occurred once. The rearrangement links TRBV29-1 to TRBJ2-7; the match to TRBD1 covers 9 bases. The CDR3 is made up of 14 amino acids. Germline-derived CDR1 and CDR2 are SQVTM and ANQGSEA. J lost 2 bases, V lost 6 bases, and 8 bases had no gene match. The DNA for the CDR3 is TGCAGCGTCGGCGGGACAGGGAATACCTACGAGCAGTACTTC. It codes for CSVGGTGNTYEQYF.